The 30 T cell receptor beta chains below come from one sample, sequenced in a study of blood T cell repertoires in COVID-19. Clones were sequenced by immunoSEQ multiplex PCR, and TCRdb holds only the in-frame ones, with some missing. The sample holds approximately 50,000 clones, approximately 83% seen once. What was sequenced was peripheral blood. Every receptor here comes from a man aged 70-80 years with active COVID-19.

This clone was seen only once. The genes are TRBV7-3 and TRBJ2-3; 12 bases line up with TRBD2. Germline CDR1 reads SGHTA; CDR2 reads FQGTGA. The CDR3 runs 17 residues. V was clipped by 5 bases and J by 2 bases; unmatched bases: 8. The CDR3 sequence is CASSPLAGGRDTDTQYF. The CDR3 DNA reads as TGTGCCAGCAGCCCCCTAGCGGGGGGGCGGGACACAGATACGCAGTATTTT.

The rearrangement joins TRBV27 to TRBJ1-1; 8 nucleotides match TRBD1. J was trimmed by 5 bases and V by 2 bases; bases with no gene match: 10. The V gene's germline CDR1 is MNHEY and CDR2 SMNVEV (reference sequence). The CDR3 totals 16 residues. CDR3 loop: CASSLTQGAIGTEAFF. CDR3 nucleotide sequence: TGTGCCAGCAGTTTAACCCAGGGGGCGATAGGGACTGAAGCTTTCTTT.

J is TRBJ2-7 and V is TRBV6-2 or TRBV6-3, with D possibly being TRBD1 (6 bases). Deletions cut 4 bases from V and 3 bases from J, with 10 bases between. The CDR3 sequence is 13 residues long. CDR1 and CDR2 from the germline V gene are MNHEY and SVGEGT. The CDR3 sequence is CASSSGDVYEQYF. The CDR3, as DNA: TGTGCCAGCAGTTCAGGGGACGTCTACGAGCAGTACTTC.

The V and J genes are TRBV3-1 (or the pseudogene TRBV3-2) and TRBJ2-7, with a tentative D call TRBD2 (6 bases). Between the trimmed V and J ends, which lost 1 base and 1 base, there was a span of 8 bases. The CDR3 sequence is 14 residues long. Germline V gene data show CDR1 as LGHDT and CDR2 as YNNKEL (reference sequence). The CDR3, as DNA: TGTGCCAGCAGCCAAGGGGGAGGATCCTACGAGCAGTACTTC. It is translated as CASSQGGGSYEQYF.

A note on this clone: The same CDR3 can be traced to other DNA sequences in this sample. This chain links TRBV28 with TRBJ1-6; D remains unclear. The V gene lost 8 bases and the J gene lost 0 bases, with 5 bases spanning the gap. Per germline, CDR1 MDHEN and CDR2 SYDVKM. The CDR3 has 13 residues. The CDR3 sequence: CASLSSYNSPLHF. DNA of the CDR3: TGTGCCAGCCTCAGCTCCTATAATTCACCCCTCCACTTT. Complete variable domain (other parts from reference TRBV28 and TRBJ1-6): DVKVTQSSRYLVKRTGEKVFLECVQDMDHENMFWYRQDPGLGLRLIYFSYDVKMKEKGDIPEGYSVSREKKERFSLILESASTNQTSMYLCASLSSYNSPLHFGNGTRLTVT.

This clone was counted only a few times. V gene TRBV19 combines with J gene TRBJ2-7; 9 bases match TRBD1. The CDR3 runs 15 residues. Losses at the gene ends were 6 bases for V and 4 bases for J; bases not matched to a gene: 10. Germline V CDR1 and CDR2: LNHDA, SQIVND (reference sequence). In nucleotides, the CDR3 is TGTGCCAGTAGCGATTCCGGGACAGGGCCGTACGAGCAGTACTTC. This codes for CASSDSGTGPYEQYF. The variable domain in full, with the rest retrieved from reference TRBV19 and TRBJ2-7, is DGGITQSPKYLFRKEGQNVTLSCEQNLNHDAMYWYRQDPGQGLRLIYYSQIVNDFQKGDIAEGYSVSREKKESFPLTVTSAQKNPTAFYLCASSDSGTGPYEQYFGPGTRLTVT.

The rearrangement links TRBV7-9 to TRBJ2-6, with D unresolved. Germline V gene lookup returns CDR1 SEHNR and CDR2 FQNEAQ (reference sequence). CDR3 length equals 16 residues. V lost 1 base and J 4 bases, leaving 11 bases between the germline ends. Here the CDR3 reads CASSLVQAMGANVLTF. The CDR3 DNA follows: TGTGCCAGCAGCTTAGTTCAGGCGATGGGGGCCAACGTCCTGACTTTC.

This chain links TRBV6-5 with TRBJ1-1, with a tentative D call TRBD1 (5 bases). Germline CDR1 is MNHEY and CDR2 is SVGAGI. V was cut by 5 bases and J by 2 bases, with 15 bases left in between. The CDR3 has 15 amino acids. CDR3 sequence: CASSRRGMGNTEAFF. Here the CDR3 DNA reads TGTGCCAGCAGTCGTCGGGGGATGGGAAACACTGAAGCTTTCTTT.

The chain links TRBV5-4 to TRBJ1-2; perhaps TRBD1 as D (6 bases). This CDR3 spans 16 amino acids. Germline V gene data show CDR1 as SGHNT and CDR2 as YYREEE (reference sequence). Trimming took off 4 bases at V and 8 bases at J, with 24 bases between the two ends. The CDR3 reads CASSRHRESASKGYTF. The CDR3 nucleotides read TGTGCCAGCAGCCGCCACAGGGAATCGGCCTCTAAGGGCTACACCTTC.

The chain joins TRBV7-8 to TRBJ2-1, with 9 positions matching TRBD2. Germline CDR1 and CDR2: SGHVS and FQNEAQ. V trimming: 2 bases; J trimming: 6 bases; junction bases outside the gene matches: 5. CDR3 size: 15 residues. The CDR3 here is CASSLTLAGRNEQFF. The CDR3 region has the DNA TGTGCCAGCAGCTTAACCCTAGCGGGGCGCAATGAGCAGTTCTTC.

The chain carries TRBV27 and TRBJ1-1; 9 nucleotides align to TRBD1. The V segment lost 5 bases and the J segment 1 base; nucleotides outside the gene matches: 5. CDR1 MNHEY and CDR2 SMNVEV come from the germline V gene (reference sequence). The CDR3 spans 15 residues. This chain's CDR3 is CASSPGTGRNTEAFF. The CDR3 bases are TGTGCCAGCAGTCCCGGGACAGGGAGGAACACTGAAGCTTTCTTT.

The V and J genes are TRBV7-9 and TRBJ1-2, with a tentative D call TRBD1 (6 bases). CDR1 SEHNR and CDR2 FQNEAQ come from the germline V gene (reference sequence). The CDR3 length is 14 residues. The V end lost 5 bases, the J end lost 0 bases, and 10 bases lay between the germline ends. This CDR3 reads CASSPDSSNYGYTF. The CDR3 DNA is TGTGCCAGCAGCCCGGACAGTTCTAACTATGGCTACACCTTC.

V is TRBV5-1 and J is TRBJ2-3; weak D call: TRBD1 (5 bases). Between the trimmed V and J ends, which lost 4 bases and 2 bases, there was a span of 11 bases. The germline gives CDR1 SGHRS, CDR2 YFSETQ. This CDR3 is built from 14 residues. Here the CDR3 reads CASSLKTVTDTQYF. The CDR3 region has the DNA TGCGCCAGCAGCCTGAAGACAGTCACAGATACGCAGTATTTT.

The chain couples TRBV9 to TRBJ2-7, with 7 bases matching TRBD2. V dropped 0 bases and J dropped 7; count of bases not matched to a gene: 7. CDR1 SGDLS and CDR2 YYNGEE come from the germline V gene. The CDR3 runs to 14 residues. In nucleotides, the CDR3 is TGTGCCAGCAGCGTAGCTCCTGGGGAGGGGGAGCAGTACTTC. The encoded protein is CASSVAPGEGEQYF.

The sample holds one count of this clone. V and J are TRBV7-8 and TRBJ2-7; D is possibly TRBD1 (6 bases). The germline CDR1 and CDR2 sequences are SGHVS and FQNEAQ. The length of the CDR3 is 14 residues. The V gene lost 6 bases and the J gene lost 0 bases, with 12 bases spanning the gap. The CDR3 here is CASRSETGSYEQYF. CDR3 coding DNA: TGTGCCAGCAGATCCGAGACAGGCTCCTACGAGCAGTACTTC.

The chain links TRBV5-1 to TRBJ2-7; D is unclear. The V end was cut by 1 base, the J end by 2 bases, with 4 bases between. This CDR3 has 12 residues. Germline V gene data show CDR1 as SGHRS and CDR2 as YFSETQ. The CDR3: CASSLPTYEQYF. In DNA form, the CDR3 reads TGCGCCAGCAGCTTGCCTACCTACGAGCAGTACTTC.

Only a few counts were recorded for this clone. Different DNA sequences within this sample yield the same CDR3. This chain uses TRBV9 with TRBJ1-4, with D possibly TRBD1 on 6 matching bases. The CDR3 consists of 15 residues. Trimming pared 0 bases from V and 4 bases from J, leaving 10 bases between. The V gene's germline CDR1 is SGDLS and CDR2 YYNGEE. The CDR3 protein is CASSVGGQVNEKLFF. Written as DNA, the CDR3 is TGTGCCAGCAGCGTAGGGGGGCAGGTTAATGAAAAACTGTTTTTT.

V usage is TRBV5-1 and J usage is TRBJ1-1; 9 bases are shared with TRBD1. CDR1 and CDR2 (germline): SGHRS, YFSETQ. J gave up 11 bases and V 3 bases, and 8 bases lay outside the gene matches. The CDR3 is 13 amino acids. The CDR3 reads CASSSGQGRVAFF. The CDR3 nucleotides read TGCGCCAGCAGCTCTGGACAGGGGAGGGTGGCTTTCTTT.

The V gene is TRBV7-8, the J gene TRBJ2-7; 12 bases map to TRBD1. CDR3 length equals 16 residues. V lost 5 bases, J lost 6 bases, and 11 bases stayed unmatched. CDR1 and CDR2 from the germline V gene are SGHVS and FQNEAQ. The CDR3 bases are TGTGCCAGCAGCACCGACAGCGGGACAGGGGGCTCCGAGCAGTACTTC. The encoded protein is CASSTDSGTGGSEQYF.

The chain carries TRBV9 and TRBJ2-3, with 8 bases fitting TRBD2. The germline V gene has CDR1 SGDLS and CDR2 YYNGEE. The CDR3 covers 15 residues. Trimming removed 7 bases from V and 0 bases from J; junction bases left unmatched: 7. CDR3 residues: CASHSGGGSTDTQYF. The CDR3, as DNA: TGTGCCAGCCACTCCGGGGGGGGTAGCACAGATACGCAGTATTTT.

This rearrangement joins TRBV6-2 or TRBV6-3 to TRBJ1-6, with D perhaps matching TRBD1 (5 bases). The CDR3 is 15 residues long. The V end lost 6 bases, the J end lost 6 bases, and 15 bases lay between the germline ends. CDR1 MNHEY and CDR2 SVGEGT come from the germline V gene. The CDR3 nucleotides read TGTGCCAGCAGCCTCCGGGACTCGGGTAATTCACCCCTCCACTTT. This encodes CASSLRDSGNSPLHF.

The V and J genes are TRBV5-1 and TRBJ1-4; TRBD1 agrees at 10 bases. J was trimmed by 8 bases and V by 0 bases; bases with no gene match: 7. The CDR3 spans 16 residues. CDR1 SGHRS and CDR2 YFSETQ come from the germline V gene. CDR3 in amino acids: CASSLAFGQGEEKLFF. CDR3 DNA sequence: TGCGCCAGCAGCTTGGCTTTCGGACAGGGGGAGGAAAAACTGTTTTTT.

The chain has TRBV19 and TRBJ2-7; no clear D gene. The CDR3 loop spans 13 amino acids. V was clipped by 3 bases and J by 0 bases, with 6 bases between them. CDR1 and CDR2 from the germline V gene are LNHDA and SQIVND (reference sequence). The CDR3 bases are TGTGCCAGTAGTATTTCAGGCTCCTACGAGCAGTACTTC. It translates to CASSISGSYEQYF.

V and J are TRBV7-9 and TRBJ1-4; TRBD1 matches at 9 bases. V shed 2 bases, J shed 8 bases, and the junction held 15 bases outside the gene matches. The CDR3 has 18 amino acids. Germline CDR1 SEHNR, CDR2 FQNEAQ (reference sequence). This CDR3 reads CASSLPPIPGQGFEKLFF. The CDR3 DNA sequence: TGTGCCAGCAGCTTACCCCCTATCCCCGGACAGGGGTTCGAAAAACTGTTTTTT.

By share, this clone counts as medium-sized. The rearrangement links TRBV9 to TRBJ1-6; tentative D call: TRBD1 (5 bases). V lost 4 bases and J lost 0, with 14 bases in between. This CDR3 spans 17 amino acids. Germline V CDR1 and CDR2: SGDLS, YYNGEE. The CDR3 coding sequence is TGTGCCAGCAGCCCTCGGGGGGAGAGCTCCTATAATTCACCCCTCCACTTT. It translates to CASSPRGESSYNSPLHF.

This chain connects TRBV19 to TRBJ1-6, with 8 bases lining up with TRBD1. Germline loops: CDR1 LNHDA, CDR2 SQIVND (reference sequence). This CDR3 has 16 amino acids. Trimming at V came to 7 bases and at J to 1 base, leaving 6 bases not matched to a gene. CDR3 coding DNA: TGTGCCAGTAAAGAGACAGGGGAGTCCTATAATTCACCCCTCCACTTT. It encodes CASKETGESYNSPLHF.

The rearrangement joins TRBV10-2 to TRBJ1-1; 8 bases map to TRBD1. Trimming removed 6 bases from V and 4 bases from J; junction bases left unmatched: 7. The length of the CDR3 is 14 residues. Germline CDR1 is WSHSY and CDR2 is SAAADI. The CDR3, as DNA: TGCGCCAGCAGGGCGACAGGGGTGGGCACTGAAGCTTTCTTT. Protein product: CASRATGVGTEAFF.

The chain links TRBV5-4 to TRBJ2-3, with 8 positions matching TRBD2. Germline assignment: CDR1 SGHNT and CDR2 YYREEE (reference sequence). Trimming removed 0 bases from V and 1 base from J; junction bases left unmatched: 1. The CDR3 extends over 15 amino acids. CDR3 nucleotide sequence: TGTGCCAGCAGCTTGGCCGGGGGGGGCACAGATACGCAGTATTTT. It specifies CASSLAGGGTDTQYF.

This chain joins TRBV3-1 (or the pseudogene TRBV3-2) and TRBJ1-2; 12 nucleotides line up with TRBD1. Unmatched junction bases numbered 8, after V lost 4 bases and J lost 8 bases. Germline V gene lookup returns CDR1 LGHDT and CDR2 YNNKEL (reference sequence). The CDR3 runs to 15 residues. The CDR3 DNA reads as TGTGCCAGCAGCCCCCGGGACAGGGGGCTGACGGGCTACACCTTC. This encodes CASSPRDRGLTGYTF.

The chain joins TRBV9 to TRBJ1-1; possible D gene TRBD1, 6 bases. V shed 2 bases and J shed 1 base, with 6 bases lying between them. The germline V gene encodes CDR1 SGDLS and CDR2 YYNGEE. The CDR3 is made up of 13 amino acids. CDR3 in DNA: TGTGCCAGCAGCGTGGACAGGAACACTGAAGCTTTCTTT. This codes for CASSVDRNTEAFF.